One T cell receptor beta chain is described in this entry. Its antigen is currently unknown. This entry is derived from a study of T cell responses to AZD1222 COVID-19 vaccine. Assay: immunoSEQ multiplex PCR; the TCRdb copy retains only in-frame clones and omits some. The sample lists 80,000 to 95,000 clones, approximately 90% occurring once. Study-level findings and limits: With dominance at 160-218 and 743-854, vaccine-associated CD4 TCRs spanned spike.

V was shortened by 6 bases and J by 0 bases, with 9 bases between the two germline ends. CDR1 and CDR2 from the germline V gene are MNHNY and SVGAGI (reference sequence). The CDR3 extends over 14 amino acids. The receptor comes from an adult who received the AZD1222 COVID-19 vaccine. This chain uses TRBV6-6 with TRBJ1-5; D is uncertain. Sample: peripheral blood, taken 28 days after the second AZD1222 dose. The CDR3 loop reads CASSTFNSNQPQHF. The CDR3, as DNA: TGTGCCAGCAGCACCTTTAATAGCAATCAGCCCCAGCATTTT.